Following are 32 T cell receptor beta chains from one sample sequenced in a study of shared clonotypes between healthy human individuals. This table comes from immunoSEQ multiplex PCR, and its TCRdb copy is limited to in-frame clones, with some not included. The table lists about 340,000 clones, roughly 70% of them singletons. The sample taken for sequencing was memory CD4+ T cells sorted from blood. This sample's subset: CD45RA-negative fraction. These receptors all come from a man aged 25-45 years in good health.

V gene TRBV10-3 combines with J gene TRBJ1-1; unclear D gene. The CDR3 is made up of 13 amino acids. The V and J ends lost 8 bases and 4 bases respectively, with 14 bases between them. Looked up from germline, CDR1 is ENHRY and CDR2 is SYGVKD. The DNA for the CDR3 is TGTGCCATCTCCGGCCCTGCGGGCACTGAAGCTTTCTTT. Amino acids: CAISGPAGTEAFF.

J is TRBJ1-2 and V is TRBV27; the D gene is possibly TRBD1 (6 bases). The germline CDR1 and CDR2 sequences are MNHEY and SMNVEV (reference sequence). The CDR3 contains 15 residues. Trimming removed 0 bases from V and 5 bases from J, with 13 bases in between. CDR3 region: CASSLSRGPMYGYTF. As DNA, the CDR3 is TGTGCCAGCAGTTTATCGCGGGGGCCTATGTATGGCTACACCTTC.

V gene TRBV6-4 combines with J gene TRBJ1-2; 9 bases map to TRBD1. The J segment lost 8 bases and the V segment lost 4 bases, leaving 11 bases of the junction unmatched. The length of the CDR3 is 15 residues. Germline CDR1 reads MRHNA; CDR2 reads SNTAGT. In DNA form, the CDR3 reads TGTGCCAGCAGTGTCTCGGCATCAGGACAGGGGGGCTACACCTTC. It translates to CASSVSASGQGGYTF.

The sample holds a few counts of this clone. The chain joins TRBV5-1 to TRBJ2-1; D may be TRBD1 (5 bases). The germline gives CDR1 SGHRS, CDR2 YFSETQ. The CDR3 has 14 amino acids. The ends were cut back, 2 bases at V and 7 bases at J, with 13 bases in the middle. CDR3 region: CASSFGSPGNEQFF. Here the CDR3 DNA reads TGCGCCAGCAGCTTTGGATCCCCAGGGAATGAGCAGTTCTTC.

This clone was detected once. This chain uses TRBV2 with TRBJ2-5; 10 bases match TRBD2. With 5 bases clipped from V and 3 bases from J, the junction kept 3 bases outside the gene matches. CDR1 and CDR2 from the germline V gene are SNHLY and FYNNEI. The CDR3 loop spans 14 amino acids. The chain's CDR3 is CASSTLAGEETQYF. The CDR3 region has the DNA TGTGCCAGCAGTACCCTAGCGGGAGAAGAGACCCAGTACTTC.

V gene TRBV5-1 combines with J gene TRBJ2-2; TRBD2 aligns across 8 bases. V lost 4 bases, J lost 5 bases, and 7 bases stayed unmatched. Per the germline V gene, CDR1 is SGHRS and CDR2 is YFSETQ. CDR3 size: 15 residues. This CDR3 is CASSIGTSETGELFF. CDR3 DNA: TGCGCCAGCAGCATCGGGACTAGTGAGACCGGGGAGCTGTTTTTT.

The chain joins TRBV28 to TRBJ2-5; D ambiguous. V shed 2 bases and J shed 5 bases, with 3 bases lying between them. Looked up from germline, CDR1 is MDHEN and CDR2 is SYDVKM. The CDR3 runs 11 residues. The CDR3 sequence is CASSLHETQYF. In nucleotides, the CDR3 is TGTGCCAGCAGTTTACATGAGACCCAGTACTTC.

The chain links TRBV10-2 to TRBJ2-5; TRBD2 matches at 7 bases. This CDR3 is 16 amino acids long. CDR1 and CDR2 (germline): WSHSY, SAAADI. Trimming cost V 2 bases and J 1 base; bases outside gene matches: 7. CDR3 protein: CASSEVGGSGQETQYF. CDR3 nucleotide sequence: TGCGCCAGCAGTGAGGTGGGCGGGAGCGGCCAAGAGACCCAGTACTTC.

Concerning this clone: One base away lies a much larger clone, so this may be a sequencing read error. The chain combines TRBV28 with TRBJ1-1; tentative D call: TRBD1 (5 bases). The germline V and J ends were trimmed by 4 bases and 3 bases, with 9 bases remaining between them. Looked up from germline, CDR1 is MDHEN and CDR2 is SYDVKM. This CDR3 region has 13 residues. In DNA form, the CDR3 reads TGTGCCAGCAGTTACCCGGGGGACACTGAAGCTTTCTTT. Translation gives CASSYPGDTEAFF.

The chain couples TRBV2 to TRBJ1-5; 7 bases fit TRBD1. The V gene end was trimmed by 3 bases and the J gene end by 10 bases; junction bases not matched to a gene: 9. The germline gives CDR1 SNHLY, CDR2 FYNNEI. This CDR3 comprises 14 residues. Written as DNA, the CDR3 is TGTGCCAGCAGTGAGGGGTCAGGGGGGAGACCCCAGCATTTT. Translating gives CASSEGSGGRPQHF.

J is TRBJ2-2 and V is TRBV5-1; maybe TRBD2 (6 bases). This CDR3 has 18 residues. V dropped 0 bases and J dropped 0 bases, with 15 bases sitting between them. Germline assignment: CDR1 SGHRS and CDR2 YFSETQ. The CDR3: CASSLALGGSANTGELFF. DNA for the CDR3: TGCGCCAGCAGCTTGGCCTTGGGGGGATCCGCGAACACCGGGGAGCTGTTTTTT.

V usage is TRBV7-2 and J usage is TRBJ2-1; unclear D gene. The V gene lost 5 bases and the J gene lost 0 bases, with 8 bases spanning the gap. The CDR3 is 14 amino acids. Germline lookup yields CDR1 SGHTA and CDR2 FQGNSA. As DNA, the CDR3 is TGTGCCAGCAGCCAATACCGCTCCTACAATGAGCAGTTCTTC. Protein product: CASSQYRSYNEQFF.

The chain couples TRBV5-1 to TRBJ2-3; D perhaps matches TRBD2 (5 bases). The CDR3 loop spans 13 amino acids. In germline, CDR1 is SGHRS, CDR2 YFSETQ. V lost 0 bases, J lost 7 bases, and 9 bases lay in between. The CDR3 loop reads CASSLAIGNTQYF. DNA for the CDR3: TGCGCCAGCAGCTTGGCCATCGGGAATACGCAGTATTTT.

This chain joins TRBV5-1 and TRBJ2-3; D call uncertain. The germline V and J ends were trimmed by 0 bases and 0 bases, with 8 bases remaining between them. The CDR3 length is 15 residues. Germline V lookup: CDR1 SGHRS, CDR2 YFSETQ. CDR3 in DNA: TGCGCCAGCAGCTTGGTTCTGGGCAGCACAGATACGCAGTATTTT. Its translation is CASSLVLGSTDTQYF. The complete variable domain, with remaining parts taken from reference TRBV5-1 and TRBJ2-3, reads KAGVTQTPRYLIKTRGQQVTLSCSPISGHRSVSWYQQTPGQGLQFLFEYFSETQRNKGNFPGRFSGRQFSNSRSEMNVSTLELGDSALYLCASSLVLGSTDTQYFGPGTRLTVL.

The CDR3 sequence is CASSEAQEDEQYF. The CDR3 DNA is TGTGCCAGCAGCGAAGCACAAGAAGACGAGCAGTACTTC. This rearrangement joins TRBV7-8 to TRBJ2-7; D is undetermined. CDR1 and CDR2 (germline): SGHVS, FQNEAQ. The CDR3 runs to 13 residues. Between the trimmed V and J ends, which lost 5 bases and 5 bases, there was a span of 13 bases.

The chain combines TRBV5-1 with TRBJ2-1; D unresolved. Trimming pared 2 bases from V and 10 bases from J, leaving 13 bases between. The germline gives CDR1 SGHRS, CDR2 YFSETQ. The CDR3 runs to 13 residues. The CDR3 loop is CASSLMGMGEQFF. For the CDR3, the DNA is TGCGCCAGCAGCTTAATGGGTATGGGGGAGCAGTTCTTC.

This rearrangement joins TRBV18 to TRBJ2-1; tentatively, D is TRBD2 (6 bases). Germline lookup yields CDR1 KGHSH and CDR2 LQKENI. The CDR3 sequence is 13 residues long. Trimming stripped 6 bases from V and 8 bases from J, with 14 bases between. The CDR3 sequence: CASSPTSRHEQFF. The CDR3 coding sequence is TGTGCCAGCTCCCCTACTAGCCGCCATGAGCAGTTCTTC. The entire variable domain, with the rest obtained from reference TRBV18 and TRBJ2-1, is as follows: NAGVMQNPRHLVRRRGQEARLRCSPMKGHSHVYWYRQLPEEGLKFMVYLQKENIIDESGMPKERFSAEFPKEGPSILRIQQVVRGDSAAYFCASSPTSRHEQFFGPGTRLTVL.

CDR3 residues: CASGRGNTEAFF. In DNA form, the CDR3 reads TGTGCCAGCGGGCGGGGGAACACTGAAGCTTTCTTT. V usage is TRBV6-1 and J usage is TRBJ1-1; D is unclear. The CDR3 is 12 amino acids. V was trimmed by 8 bases and J by 1 base, leaving 8 bases between them. Germline V lookup: CDR1 MNHNS, CDR2 SASEGT.

A single count supports this clone. The J gene is TRBJ2-2, the V gene TRBV29-1; 10 nucleotides agree with TRBD1. Germline CDR1 reads SQVTM; CDR2 reads ANQGSEA. V gave up 7 bases and J gave up 0 bases; unmatched junction bases: 11. The CDR3 is made up of 17 amino acids. Here the CDR3 reads CSARLTGGLANTGELFF. CDR3 DNA sequence: TGCAGCGCAAGATTGACAGGGGGCTTAGCGAACACCGGGGAGCTGTTTTTT.

The chain combines TRBV19 with TRBJ2-7, with 8 positions matching TRBD2. After removal of 9 bases from V and 0 bases from J, the junction contained 10 bases not matched to a gene. Germline V gives CDR1 LNHDA, CDR2 SQIVND (reference sequence). This CDR3 has 15 amino acids. The CDR3 protein is CASENSGMFSYEQYF. The CDR3 DNA follows: TGTGCCAGCGAAAATAGCGGGATGTTCTCCTACGAGCAGTACTTC.

The sample holds a few counts of this clone. The V and J genes are TRBV28 and TRBJ2-5, with D possibly being TRBD1 or TRBD2 (5 bases each). V lost 7 bases and J lost 2, with 20 bases in between. The CDR3 extends over 16 amino acids. CDR1 and CDR2 from the germline V gene are MDHEN and SYDVKM. The DNA for the CDR3 is TGTGCCAGCAAACACCCCCGGGGCAGGCCTCAAGAGACCCAGTACTTC. This sequence encodes CASKHPRGRPQETQYF. The full variable domain, completed using reference TRBV28 and TRBJ2-5, is DVKVTQSSRYLVKRTGEKVFLECVQDMDHENMFWYRQDPGLGLRLIYFSYDVKMKEKGDIPEGYSVSREKKERFSLILESASTNQTSMYLCASKHPRGRPQETQYFGPGTRLLVL.

The chain combines TRBV28 with TRBJ1-2; TRBD1 aligns across 7 bases. Germline V CDR1 and CDR2: MDHEN, SYDVKM. The V gene end was trimmed by 2 bases and the J gene end by 6 bases; junction bases not matched to a gene: 9. The CDR3 consists of 15 residues. CDR3 bases: TGTGCCAGCAGTTTACTGGGACAGAAGAGGGATGGCTACACCTTC. This gives the protein CASSLLGQKRDGYTF.

The chain combines TRBV28 with TRBJ1-5, with D unclear. Germline V gene lookup returns CDR1 MDHEN and CDR2 SYDVKM. V dropped 4 bases and J dropped 1 base, with 8 bases sitting between them. This CDR3 spans 14 amino acids. CDR3 nucleotides: TGTGCCAGCAGTTATCAGGCGAGCAATCAGCCCCAGCATTTT. It specifies CASSYQASNQPQHF.

The gene calls are TRBV7-2 and TRBJ2-7, with TRBD1 matching 7 bases. The CDR3 is 13 residues long. Per the germline V gene, CDR1 is SGHTA and CDR2 is FQGNSA. Unmatched junction bases numbered 4, after V lost 5 bases and J lost 3 bases. The CDR3: CASSVGQNYEQYF. CDR3 DNA sequence: TGTGCCAGCAGCGTGGGACAGAACTACGAGCAGTACTTC.

The chain carries TRBV27 and TRBJ2-2; possibly TRBD2 for D (6 bases). The CDR3 runs 15 residues. Trimming removed 7 bases at V and 3 bases at J, with 15 bases between. From germline, CDR1 is MNHEY and CDR2 SMNVEV (reference sequence). CDR3 coding DNA: TGTGCCAGCACCGACGGGACTCCCTACACCGGGGAGCTGTTTTTT. This sequence encodes CASTDGTPYTGELFF.

This chain joins TRBV28 and TRBJ2-3, with D possibly TRBD1 on 6 matching bases. Germline CDR1 is MDHEN and CDR2 is SYDVKM. The CDR3 runs to 15 residues. V lost 0 bases and J 2 bases, leaving 9 bases between the germline ends. CDR3 bases: TGTGCCAGCAGTTTATGGTACAGGGACACAGATACGCAGTATTTT. This sequence encodes CASSLWYRDTDTQYF.

This chain connects TRBV6-1 to TRBJ1-5; TRBD1 matches 11 bases. The trim removed 3 bases at V and 6 bases at J, leaving 4 bases unmatched. From germline, CDR1 is MNHNS and CDR2 SASEGT. CDR3 length: 15 residues. CDR3 residues: CASSDHGQGAQPQHF. In nucleotides, the CDR3 is TGTGCCAGCAGTGACCACGGACAGGGGGCTCAGCCCCAGCATTTT.

Worth noting for this clone: Other DNA sequences within the sample encode an identical CDR3. The V and J genes are TRBV4-2 and TRBJ1-5; a weak D match, TRBD1 (5 bases). Trimming took 0 bases from V and 6 from J, leaving 6 bases between them. The germline CDR1 and CDR2 sequences are LGHNA and YNFKEQ. The length of the CDR3 is 13 residues. The CDR3 spells CASSQDRGQPQHF. The CDR3 bases are TGTGCCAGCAGCCAAGATAGGGGTCAGCCCCAGCATTTT.

The chain is built from TRBV28 and TRBJ1-4, with 9 bases that match TRBD1. This CDR3 is 15 amino acids long. V lost 6 bases, J lost 6 bases, and 8 bases stayed unmatched. Looked up from germline, CDR1 is MDHEN and CDR2 is SYDVKM. Here the CDR3 reads CASRGMDRGDEKLFF. For the CDR3, the DNA is TGTGCCAGCAGGGGTATGGACAGGGGCGATGAAAAACTGTTTTTT.

This clone has only a few counts. In DNA, the CDR3 is TGTGCCAGCAGCTGGACAGAATACGAGCAGTACTTC. Amino acid sequence: CASSWTEYEQYF. The chain couples TRBV5-6 to TRBJ2-7; a weak D match, TRBD1 (6 bases). The germline V gene has CDR1 SGHDT and CDR2 YYEEEE. The V end lost 3 bases, the J end lost 4 bases, and 8 bases lay between the germline ends. The CDR3 length is 12 residues.

V and J are TRBV5-5 and TRBJ1-1, with TRBD1 identical over 9 bases. Germline CDR1 is SGHKS and CDR2 is YYEKEE (reference sequence). The V and J ends lost 4 bases and 8 bases, in that order; junction bases with no gene match: 9. The CDR3 has 14 amino acids. The CDR3 nucleotides are TGTGCCAGCAGCGTAACAGGGGGCGAGACCGAAGCTTTCTTT. Protein sequence: CASSVTGGETEAFF. Looking up the rest from reference TRBV5-5 and TRBJ1-1 gives the full variable domain: DAGVTQSPTHLIKTRGQQVTLRCSPISGHKSVSWYQQVLGQGPQFIFQYYEKEERGRGNFPDRFSARQFPNYSSELNVNALLLGDSALYLCASSVTGGETEAFFGQGTRLTVV.

This chain uses TRBV29-1 with TRBJ2-7, with 8 positions matching TRBD2. The CDR3 sequence is 12 residues long. The J segment lost 4 bases and the V segment lost 4 bases, leaving 3 bases of the junction unmatched. Germline V lookup: CDR1 SQVTM, CDR2 ANQGSEA. CDR3 sequence reads: CSVGLARYEQYF. DNA of the CDR3: TGCAGCGTTGGACTAGCGAGGTACGAGCAGTACTTC.